One sample yielded the 11 T cell receptor beta chains listed below, sequenced in a study of siplizumab effects on memory and regulatory T cells (dated by TCRdb to about 2019). Preparation of the library involved the immunoSEQ multiplex PCR assay. The source is immuneACCESS, and TCRdb retained only in-frame sequences with V and J called. Part of the clones is not carried over; for the studies checked, unresolved V genes explain less than half of this, and the remainder is unexplained. The sample has roughly 50,000 clones on record, less than 90% of them singletons. 0.3% to 0.35% of the sample belongs to the ten largest clones. Specimen: naive CD8+ T cells sorted from blood. What this sample's cell subset or site label stands for: unstimulated naive T cells. These receptor sequences come from a human donor in good health.

The CDR3 protein is CASSVNGIGGLTYEQYF. The CDR3 coding sequence is TGTGCCAGCAGCGTAAACGGTATCGGAGGACTTACCTACGAGCAGTACTTC. The chain carries TRBV9 and TRBJ2-7; D is possibly TRBD2 (5 bases). V was trimmed by 1 base and J by 2 bases, leaving 19 bases between them. The CDR3 is 17 residues long. Looked up from germline, CDR1 is SGDLS and CDR2 is YYNGEE.

The rearrangement links TRBV5-1 to TRBJ2-3; possibly TRBD2 for D (6 bases). The CDR3 spans 14 residues. The germline CDR1 and CDR2 sequences are SGHRS and YFSETQ. Trimming removed 5 bases at V and 0 bases at J, with 10 bases between. In DNA, the CDR3 is TGCGCCAGCAGAGGTGCGGGGAGCACAGATACGCAGTATTTT. This gives the protein CASRGAGSTDTQYF.

J is TRBJ1-5 and V is TRBV5-8; no clear D. The germline gives CDR1 SGHTS, CDR2 YDEGEE. The CDR3 has 12 residues. The V gene lost 4 bases and the J gene lost 16 bases, with 18 bases spanning the gap. CDR3 region: CASSGPGRKGHF. The DNA for the CDR3 is TGTGCCAGCAGCGGGCCTGGCAGGAAAGGCCATTTT.

This sequence joins TRBV19 and TRBJ1-1, with 8 bases aligning to TRBD1. V was pared by 5 bases and J by 1 base, with 3 bases of the junction left unmatched. The CDR3 has 14 residues. Germline values: CDR1 LNHDA, CDR2 SQIVND (reference sequence). The CDR3 is CASSYGQGNTEAFF. In DNA form, the CDR3 reads TGTGCCAGTAGTTATGGACAGGGGAACACTGAAGCTTTCTTT.

V is TRBV25-1 and J is TRBJ2-1; D is ambiguous. Trimming cost V 4 bases and J 8 bases, with 9 bases left between them. The CDR3 consists of 12 residues. Germline V CDR1 and CDR2: MGHDK, SYGVNS. The CDR3 DNA reads as TGTGCCAGCAGTGGCCCTCACGATGAGCAGTTCTTC. Translated, it gives CASSGPHDEQFF.

This chain links TRBV7-9 with TRBJ2-1; D may match TRBD1 or TRBD2 (5 bases each). Trimming shortened V by 4 bases and J by 4 bases, and 20 bases separated the two germline ends. CDR3 length: 17 residues. Germline V lookup: CDR1 SEHNR, CDR2 FQNEAQ (reference sequence). This chain's CDR3 is CASSSTRGTPIYNEQFF. In DNA form, the CDR3 reads TGTGCCAGCAGCTCTACTCGAGGGACCCCAATATACAATGAGCAGTTCTTC.

The chain recombines TRBV4-1 with TRBJ2-1; 7 bases align to TRBD1. CDR1 and CDR2 (germline): MGHRA, YSYEKL. With V trimmed by 3 bases and J by 6 bases, 5 bases remained unmatched. The CDR3 loop spans 14 amino acids. The CDR3 DNA sequence: TGCGCCAGCAGCCATCAGGGGGTAGGCAATGAGCAGTTCTTC. Its protein is CASSHQGVGNEQFF.

The CDR3 spells CATPGVNTGELFF. CDR3 sequence (DNA): TGTGCCACCCCTGGAGTGAACACCGGGGAGCTGTTTTTT. The chain has TRBV2 and TRBJ2-2; D unclear. Germline assignment: CDR1 SNHLY and CDR2 FYNNEI. Trimming left V 10 bases short and J 1 base short, with 10 bases between. This CDR3 comprises 13 residues.

The chain carries TRBV28 and TRBJ2-1; D unresolved. The CDR3 is made up of 14 amino acids. Germline V gives CDR1 MDHEN, CDR2 SYDVKM. The V end was cut by 2 bases, the J end by 2 bases, with 7 bases between. The CDR3 region is CASSLVGTYNEQFF. Written as DNA, the CDR3 is TGTGCCAGCAGTTTAGTGGGAACCTACAATGAGCAGTTCTTC. The full variable domain, with the rest looked up from reference TRBV28 and TRBJ2-1, is DVKVTQSSRYLVKRTGEKVFLECVQDMDHENMFWYRQDPGLGLRLIYFSYDVKMKEKGDIPEGYSVSREKKERFSLILESASTNQTSMYLCASSLVGTYNEQFFGPGTRLTVL.

J is TRBJ2-5 and V is TRBV10-2; weak D call: TRBD2 (5 bases). The germline gives CDR1 WSHSY, CDR2 SAAADI. The germline V and J ends were trimmed by 10 bases and 5 bases, with 23 bases remaining between them. The CDR3 is 15 amino acids. CDR3 amino acids: CATRLASGPTETQYF. CDR3 nucleotides: TGCGCCACTCGTCTCGCCAGCGGACCTACCGAGACCCAGTACTTC.

This clone was observed once. The DNA of the CDR3 is TGTGCCAGCAGTTACCAGACAGGCATCACTGAGCAGTTCTTC. It specifies CASSYQTGITEQFF. V usage is TRBV6-5 and J usage is TRBJ2-1, with a tentative D call TRBD1 (6 bases). In germline, CDR1 is MNHEY, CDR2 SVGAGI. V lost 2 bases and J lost 9, with 14 bases in between. The CDR3 loop spans 14 amino acids.